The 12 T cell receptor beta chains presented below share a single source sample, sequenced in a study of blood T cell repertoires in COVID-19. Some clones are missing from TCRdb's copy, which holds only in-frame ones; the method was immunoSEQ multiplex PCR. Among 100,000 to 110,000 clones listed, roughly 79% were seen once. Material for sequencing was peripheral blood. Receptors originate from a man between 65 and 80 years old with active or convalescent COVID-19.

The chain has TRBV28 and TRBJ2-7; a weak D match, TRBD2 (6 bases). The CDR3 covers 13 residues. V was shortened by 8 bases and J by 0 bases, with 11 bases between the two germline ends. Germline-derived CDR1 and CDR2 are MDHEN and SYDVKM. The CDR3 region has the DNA TGTGCCAGCCAACGCGGGGTCTCCTACGAGCAGTACTTC. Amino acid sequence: CASQRGVSYEQYF.

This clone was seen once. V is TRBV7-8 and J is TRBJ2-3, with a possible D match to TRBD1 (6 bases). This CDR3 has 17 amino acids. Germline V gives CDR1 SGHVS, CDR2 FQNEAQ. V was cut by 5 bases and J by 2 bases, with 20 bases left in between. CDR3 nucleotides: TGTGCCAGCAGCCCGGTCCCGGGACAAGTTTCCACAGATACGCAGTATTTT. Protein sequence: CASSPVPGQVSTDTQYF. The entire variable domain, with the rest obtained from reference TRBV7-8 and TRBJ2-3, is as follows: GAGVSQSPRYKVAKRGQDVALRCDPISGHVSLFWYQQALGQGPEFLTYFQNEAQLDKSGLPSDRFFAERPEGSVSTLKIQRTQQEDSAVYLCASSPVPGQVSTDTQYFGPGTRLTVL.

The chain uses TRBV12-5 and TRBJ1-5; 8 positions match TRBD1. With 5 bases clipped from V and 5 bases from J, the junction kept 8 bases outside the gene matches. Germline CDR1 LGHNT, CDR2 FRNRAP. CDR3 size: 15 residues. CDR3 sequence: CASGADRVLDQPQHF. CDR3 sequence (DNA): TGTGCTAGTGGTGCGGACAGGGTTTTAGATCAGCCCCAGCATTTT. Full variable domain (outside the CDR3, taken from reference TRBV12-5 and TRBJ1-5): DARVTQTPRHKVTEMGQEVTMRCQPILGHNTVFWYRQTMMQGLELLAYFRNRAPLDDSGMPKDRFSAEMPDATLATLKIQPSEPRDSAVYFCASGADRVLDQPQHFGDGTRLSIL.

The CDR3 sequence: CASSFRGLESPLHF. The CDR3 nucleotides are TGTGCCAGTAGCTTCAGGGGGCTAGAATCACCCCTCCACTTT. The chain uses TRBV19 and TRBJ1-6, with 8 bases that match TRBD1. Trimming took 6 bases from V and 10 from J; bases not matched to a gene: 8. The CDR3 contains 14 residues. Germline V lookup: CDR1 LNHDA, CDR2 SQIVND (reference sequence).

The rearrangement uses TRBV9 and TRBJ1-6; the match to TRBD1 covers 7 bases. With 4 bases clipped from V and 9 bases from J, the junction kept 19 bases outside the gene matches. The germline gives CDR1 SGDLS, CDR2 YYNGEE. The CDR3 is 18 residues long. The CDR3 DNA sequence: TGTGCCAGCAGCCCCCTCCCCCGGACAGGCTCGGGGAGTTCACCCCTCCACTTT. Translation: CASSPLPRTGSGSSPLHF.

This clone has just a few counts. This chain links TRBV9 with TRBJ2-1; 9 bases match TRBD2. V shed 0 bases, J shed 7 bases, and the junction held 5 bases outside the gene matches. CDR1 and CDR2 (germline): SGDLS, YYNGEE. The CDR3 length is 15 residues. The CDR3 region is CASSVASGKLNEQFF. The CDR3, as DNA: TGTGCCAGCAGCGTAGCTAGCGGGAAATTAAATGAGCAGTTCTTC.

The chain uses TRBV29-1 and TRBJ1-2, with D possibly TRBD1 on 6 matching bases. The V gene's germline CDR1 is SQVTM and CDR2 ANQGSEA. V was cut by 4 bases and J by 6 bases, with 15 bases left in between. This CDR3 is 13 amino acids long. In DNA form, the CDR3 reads TGCAGCGTTGTAGTGGGGGCAAGGGATGGCTACACCTTC. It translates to CSVVVGARDGYTF. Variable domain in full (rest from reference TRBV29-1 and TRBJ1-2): SAVISQKPSRDICQRGTSLTIQCQVDSQVTMMFWYRQQPGQSLTLIATANQGSEATYESGFVIDKFPISRPNLTFSTLTVSNMSPEDSSIYLCSVVVGARDGYTFGSGTRLTVV.

The CDR3, as DNA: TGTGCCAGCAGCCTCTACGGGAGGGAGACCCAGTACTTC. As protein: CASSLYGRETQYF. The V call is TRBV7-9, the J call TRBJ2-5; 7 nucleotides line up with TRBD2. Germline V gives CDR1 SEHNR, CDR2 FQNEAQ (reference sequence). The CDR3 is made up of 13 amino acids. V was pared by 5 bases and J by 5 bases, with 5 bases of the junction left unmatched.

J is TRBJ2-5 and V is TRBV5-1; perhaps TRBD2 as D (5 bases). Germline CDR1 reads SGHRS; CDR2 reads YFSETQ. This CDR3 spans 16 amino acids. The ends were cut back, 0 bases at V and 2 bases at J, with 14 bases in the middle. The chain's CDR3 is CASSLDKGSGQETQYF. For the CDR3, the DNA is TGCGCCAGCAGCTTGGATAAAGGGTCGGGGCAAGAGACCCAGTACTTC.

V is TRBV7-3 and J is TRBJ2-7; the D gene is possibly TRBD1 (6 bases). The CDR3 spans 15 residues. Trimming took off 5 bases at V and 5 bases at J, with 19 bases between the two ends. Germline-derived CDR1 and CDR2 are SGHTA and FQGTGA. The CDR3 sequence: CASSEQGWGIHEQYF. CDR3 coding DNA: TGTGCCAGCAGCGAACAGGGATGGGGAATCCACGAGCAGTACTTC.

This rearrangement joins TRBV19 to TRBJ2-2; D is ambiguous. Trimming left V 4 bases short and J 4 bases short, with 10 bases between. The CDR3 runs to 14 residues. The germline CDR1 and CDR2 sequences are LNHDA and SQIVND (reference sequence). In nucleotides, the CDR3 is TGTGCCAGTAGTACCCTTGGTAGCACCGGGGAGCTGTTTTTT. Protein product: CASSTLGSTGELFF. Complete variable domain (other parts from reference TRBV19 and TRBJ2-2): DGGITQSPKYLFRKEGQNVTLSCEQNLNHDAMYWYRQDPGQGLRLIYYSQIVNDFQKGDIAEGYSVSREKKESFPLTVTSAQKNPTAFYLCASSTLGSTGELFFGEGSRLTVL.

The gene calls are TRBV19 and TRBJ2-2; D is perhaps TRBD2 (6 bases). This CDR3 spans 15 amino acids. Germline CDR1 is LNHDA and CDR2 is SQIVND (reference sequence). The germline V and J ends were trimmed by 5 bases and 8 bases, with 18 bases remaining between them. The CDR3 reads CASSGGPLIKGELFF. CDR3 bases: TGTGCCAGTAGTGGAGGGCCCCTAATAAAGGGGGAGCTGTTTTTT.